Listed here are 16 T cell receptor beta chains from one sample, sequenced in a study of cytomegalovirus exposure and HLA in healthy donors. PCR involved 60 Vbeta and 13 Jbeta primers. Sequencing used immunoSEQ multiplex PCR; TCRdb keeps in-frame clones, though not all of them. The repertoire includes about 200,000 clones, 80% to 90% of them detected once, and 1.5% to 2% sits in the top ten. The sequenced sample consisted of PBMCs. The receptors were gathered from a man aged 40-55 years in good health and CMV-seropositive.

The V and J genes are TRBV7-2 and TRBJ1-5, with TRBD1 as a possible D gene (6 bases). The CDR3 contains 15 residues. The germline CDR1 and CDR2 sequences are SGHTA and FQGNSA. Trimming cost V 3 bases and J 0 bases, with 9 bases left between them. The CDR3: CASSFQGNSNQPQHF. The CDR3 DNA reads TGTGCCAGCAGCTTCCAGGGGAATAGCAATCAGCCCCAGCATTTT.

The chain uses TRBV15 and TRBJ1-1, with 7 bases fitting TRBD1. J was trimmed by 1 base and V by 5 bases; bases with no gene match: 13. CDR1 and CDR2 from the germline V gene are LNHNV and YYDKDF (reference sequence). The CDR3 is 17 amino acids. The CDR3 DNA follows: TGTGCCACCAGCGGATATTACAGGGGTCGAACGAACACTGAAGCTTTCTTT. The encoded protein is CATSGYYRGRTNTEAFF. Full variable domain (missing parts from reference TRBV15 and TRBJ1-1): DAMVIQNPRYQVTQFGKPVTLSCSQTLNHNVMYWYQQKSSQAPKLLFHYYDKDFNNEADTPDNFQSRRPNTSFCFLDIRSPGLGDTAMYLCATSGYYRGRTNTEAFFGQGTRLTVV.

The rearrangement links TRBV4-3 to TRBJ2-2, with TRBD2 as a possible D gene (6 bases). Germline V lookup: CDR1 LGHNA, CDR2 YSLEER. Deletions cut 3 bases from V and 0 bases from J, with 14 bases between. CDR3 length: 17 residues. This chain's CDR3 is CASSHRFREANTGELFF. The CDR3 DNA reads TGCGCCAGCAGCCACAGGTTTAGGGAGGCGAACACCGGGGAGCTGTTTTTT.

The V call is TRBV5-1, the J call TRBJ1-2; tentatively, D is TRBD1 (6 bases). V was pared by 0 bases and J by 3 bases, with 12 bases between. The germline CDR1 and CDR2 sequences are SGHRS and YFSETQ. The CDR3 loop spans 15 amino acids. CDR3 residues: CASSLVGGQDYGYTF. The CDR3 DNA follows: TGCGCCAGCAGCTTGGTCGGGGGGCAAGACTATGGCTACACCTTC. Using reference TRBV5-1 and TRBJ1-2 for the parts outside the CDR3, the full variable domain is KAGVTQTPRYLIKTRGQQVTLSCSPISGHRSVSWYQQTPGQGLQFLFEYFSETQRNKGNFPGRFSGRQFSNSRSEMNVSTLELGDSALYLCASSLVGGQDYGYTFGSGTRLTVV.

For the CDR3, the DNA is TGTGCCAGTAGTATTCAGGGGACATCCAGTGGCTACACCTTC. Amino acid sequence: CASSIQGTSSGYTF. The chain links TRBV19 to TRBJ1-2; D is perhaps TRBD1 (6 bases). CDR3 length: 14 amino acids. The germline CDR1 and CDR2 sequences are LNHDA and SQIVND (reference sequence). Trimming took 3 bases from V and 7 from J, leaving 15 bases between them.

The chain has TRBV5-1 and TRBJ2-3, with 9 bases that match TRBD1. After removal of 3 bases from V and 6 bases from J, the junction contained 5 bases not matched to a gene. Germline lookup yields CDR1 SGHRS and CDR2 YFSETQ. This CDR3 has 14 residues. The CDR3 protein is CASSSGQGADTQYF. For the CDR3, the DNA is TGCGCCAGCAGCTCGGGACAGGGTGCGGATACGCAGTATTTT.

This clone came up a few times. The V call is TRBV7-6, the J call TRBJ2-1, with 7 bases fitting TRBD2. There are 14 residues in the CDR3. Trimming removed 0 bases from V and 8 bases from J; junction bases left unmatched: 4. CDR1 and CDR2 from the germline V gene are SGHVS and FNYEAQ. CDR3 nucleotides: TGTGCCAGCAGCTTAGCGGGAGGGCGTGATGAGCAGTTCTTC. Amino acid sequence: CASSLAGGRDEQFF.

This chain links TRBV2 with TRBJ2-5, with 9 positions matching TRBD2. The V gene's germline CDR1 is SNHLY and CDR2 FYNNEI. The CDR3 has 14 amino acids. The ends lost 3 bases at V and 5 bases at J; junction bases unmatched: 4. The DNA of the CDR3 is TGTGCCAGCAGTGATGTAGCGGGAGTCGAGACCCAGTACTTC. Residues: CASSDVAGVETQYF.

The gene calls are TRBV10-3 and TRBJ1-1; 8 bases map to TRBD1. From germline, CDR1 is ENHRY and CDR2 SYGVKD. There are 16 residues in the CDR3. Unmatched junction bases numbered 8, after V lost 4 bases and J lost 1 base. DNA for the CDR3: TGTGCCATCAGTGTTCGTCCGACAGGGGAGAACACTGAAGCTTTCTTT. Translation: CAISVRPTGENTEAFF.

The rearrangement uses TRBV6-5 and TRBJ2-7; 12 nucleotides line up with TRBD2. This CDR3 has 13 residues. Trimming at V came to 10 bases and at J to 3 bases, leaving 4 bases not matched to a gene. The V gene's germline CDR1 is MNHEY and CDR2 SVGAGI. The CDR3 sequence: CATGTSGLYEQYF. CDR3 DNA sequence: TGTGCCACCGGGACTAGCGGGCTCTACGAGCAGTACTTC.

This clone has a single count. This sequence joins TRBV9 and TRBJ2-5; the match to TRBD2 covers 9 bases. CDR1 and CDR2 from the germline V gene are SGDLS and YYNGEE. Unmatched junction bases numbered 8, after V lost 4 bases and J lost 4 bases. The CDR3 has 15 amino acids. In DNA, the CDR3 is TGTGCCAGCAGCCGCGGGCTAGCGGGGTCAGAGACCCAGTACTTC. Encoded protein: CASSRGLAGSETQYF.

V is TRBV5-8 and J is TRBJ2-1, with D possibly matching TRBD2 (5 bases). The CDR3 extends over 14 amino acids. Germline CDR1 and CDR2: SGHTS and YDEGEE. The V end lost 7 bases, the J end lost 1 base, and 12 bases lay between the germline ends. The CDR3, as DNA: TGTGCCAGCCTTAGAGGGTGGTCCTACAATGAGCAGTTCTTC. The encoded protein is CASLRGWSYNEQFF. Filled out from reference TRBV5-8 and TRBJ2-1, the complete variable domain reads EAGVTQSPTHLIKTRGQQATLRCSPISGHTSVYWYQQALGLGLQFLLWYDEGEERNRGNFPPRFSGRQFPNYSSELNVNALELEDSALYLCASLRGWSYNEQFFGPGTRLTVL.

A word on this clone: The junction does not match germline at one end; this may be a read error. The rearrangement joins TRBV7-7 to TRBJ1-1; D may be TRBD1 (5 bases). The germline CDR1 and CDR2 sequences are SSHAT and FNYEAQ (reference sequence). The length of the CDR3 is 13 residues. The DNA of the CDR3 is TGTGCTAGCAGCTTAGAGCAGGGCACTGAAGCTTTCTTT. This translates into CASSLEQGTEAFF.

There are a few counts of this clone. The genes are TRBV29-1 and TRBJ2-7; D is ambiguous. Germline-derived CDR1 and CDR2 are SQVTM and ANQGSEA. The CDR3 covers 11 residues. The V and J ends lost 8 bases and 1 base respectively, with 9 bases between them. The CDR3 sequence: CSFRHSYEQYF. CDR3 nucleotide sequence: TGCAGCTTCCGACATTCCTACGAGCAGTACTTC.

In regard to this clone: A junction boundary mismatches the germline segment, possibly from a read error. The chain joins TRBV6-5 to TRBJ1-1; 8 bases match TRBD1. The CDR3 totals 13 residues. CDR1 is MNHEY, CDR2 SVGAGI, per germline. In DNA form, the CDR3 reads TGTGCCGGCAGGACGGACAGGGCCGCTGAAGCTTTCTTT. Its protein is CAGRTDRAAEAFF.

Details on this clone: Mismatch with germline at one junction end may stem from a read error. V usage is TRBV6-5 and J usage is TRBJ2-4; 7 bases fit TRBD1. The germline V gene encodes CDR1 MNHEY and CDR2 SVGAGI. This CDR3 is 14 amino acids long. The CDR3 reads CASRTGQTKNSQYF. The CDR3 DNA sequence: TGTGCCAGCAGGACGGGACAGACCAAAAACAGTCAGTACTTC.